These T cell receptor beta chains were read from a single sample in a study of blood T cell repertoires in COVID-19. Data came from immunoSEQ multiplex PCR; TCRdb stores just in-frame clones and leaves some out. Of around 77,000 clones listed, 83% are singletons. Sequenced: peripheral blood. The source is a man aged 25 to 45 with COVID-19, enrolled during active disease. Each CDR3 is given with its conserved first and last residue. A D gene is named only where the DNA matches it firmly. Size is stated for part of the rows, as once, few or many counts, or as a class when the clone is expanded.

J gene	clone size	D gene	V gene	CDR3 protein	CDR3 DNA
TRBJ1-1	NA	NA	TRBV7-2	CASSLLSGNTEAFF	TGTGCCAGCAGCTTACTTTCGGGGAACACTGAAGCTTTCTTT
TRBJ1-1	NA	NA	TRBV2	CASSEAQEAAFF	TGTGCCAGCAGTGAAGCTCAAGAGGCAGCTTTCTTT
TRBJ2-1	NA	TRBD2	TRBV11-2	CASSLGLAGVYEQFF	TGTGCCAGCAGCCTGGGACTAGCGGGTGTCTATGAGCAGTTCTTC
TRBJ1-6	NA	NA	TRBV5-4	CASSLEQGDSPLHF	TGTGCCAGCAGCTTAGAACAGGGAGATTCACCCCTCCACTTT
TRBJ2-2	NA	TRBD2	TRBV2	CAGASGRATGELFF	TGTGCCGGGGCTAGCGGGAGGGCAACCGGGGAGCTGTTTTTT
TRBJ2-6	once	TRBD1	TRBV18	CASSPWDSSGANVLTF	TGTGCCAGCTCACCGTGGGACAGCTCTGGGGCCAACGTCCTGACTTTC
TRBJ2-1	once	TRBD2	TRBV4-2	CASSQEAASGRLYEQFF	TGTGCCAGCAGCCAAGAAGCAGCTAGCGGGAGGCTCTATGAGCAGTTCTTC
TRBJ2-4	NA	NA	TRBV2	CASSEGTSRGIQYF	TGTGCCAGCAGTGAAGGTACTAGCAGAGGCATTCAGTACTTC
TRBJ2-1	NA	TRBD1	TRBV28	CASRGTGNYNEQFF	TGTGCCAGCAGGGGGACAGGGAACTACAATGAGCAGTTCTTC
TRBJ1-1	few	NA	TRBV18	CASSPRTEAFF	TGTGCCAGCTCACCGAGGACTGAAGCTTTCTTT
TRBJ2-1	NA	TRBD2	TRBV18	CASSPTSGDSYNEQFF	TGTGCCAGCTCACCGACTAGCGGGGACTCCTACAATGAGCAGTTCTTC
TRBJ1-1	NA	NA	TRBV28	CASIRGGWTEAFF	TGTGCCAGCATTAGGGGGGGATGGACTGAAGCTTTCTTT
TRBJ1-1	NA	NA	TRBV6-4	CASRLTHTEAFF	TGTGCCAGCAGATTGACTCACACTGAAGCTTTCTTT
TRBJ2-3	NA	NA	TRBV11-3	CASSLGLGYTDTQYF	TGTGCCAGCAGCTTAGGTCTCGGGTACACAGATACGCAGTATTTT
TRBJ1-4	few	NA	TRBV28	CASSQGFEKLFF	TGTGCCAGCAGTCAGGGGTTTGAAAAACTGTTTTTT
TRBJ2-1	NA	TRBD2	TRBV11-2	CARGTSGGWRPNNEQFF	TGTGCCAGGGGGACTAGCGGAGGGTGGAGGCCAAACAATGAGCAGTTCTTC
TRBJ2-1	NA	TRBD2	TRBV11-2	CASSPRGLAGGHNEQFF	TGTGCCAGCAGCCCCCGCGGGCTAGCGGGAGGACACAATGAGCAGTTCTTC
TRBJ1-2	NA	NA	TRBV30	CAWSADRPTRRDYGYTF	TGTGCCTGGAGTGCCGACAGGCCTACCCGTAGGGACTATGGCTACACCTTC
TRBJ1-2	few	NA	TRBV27	CASSLREGSYGYTF	TGTGCCAGCAGTTTACGGGAGGGGTCGTATGGCTACACCTTC
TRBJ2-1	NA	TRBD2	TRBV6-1	CASSEAGTSGRNEQFF	TGTGCCAGCAGTGAAGCAGGGACTAGCGGGAGAAATGAGCAGTTCTTC
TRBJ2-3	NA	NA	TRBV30	CACRQFTDTQYF	TGTGCCTGCCGACAGTTCACAGATACGCAGTATTTT
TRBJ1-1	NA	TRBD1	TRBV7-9	CASSLAGQDLTFF	TGTGCCAGCAGCTTAGCCGGACAGGACCTTACTTTCTTT
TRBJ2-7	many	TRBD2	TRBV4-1	CASSQDGLAVYEQYF	TGCGCCAGCAGCCAAGATGGCCTAGCGGTCTACGAGCAGTACTTC
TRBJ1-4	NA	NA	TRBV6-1	CASSEAVEATLFF	TGTGCCAGCAGTGAAGCGGTAGAGGCTACACTGTTTTTT
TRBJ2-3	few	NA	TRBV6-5	CASRQAGTDTQYF	TGTGCCAGTAGGCAGGCCGGCACAGATACGCAGTATTTT
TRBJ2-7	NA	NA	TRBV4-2	CASSQDQGVGSYEQYF	TGTGCCAGCAGCCAAGATCAAGGGGTAGGCTCCTACGAGCAGTACTTC
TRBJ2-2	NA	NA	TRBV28	CASSPLREPRGTGELFF	TGTGCCAGCAGTCCCTTACGGGAGCCACGAGGCACCGGGGAGCTGTTTTTT
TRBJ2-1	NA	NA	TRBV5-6	CASSSELGELAYNEQFF	TGTGCCAGCAGTTCAGAACTCGGGGAACTAGCTTACAATGAGCAGTTCTTC
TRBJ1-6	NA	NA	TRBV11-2	CASSSQGGNSPLHF	TGTGCCAGCAGCTCTCAGGGAGGGAATTCACCCCTCCACTTT
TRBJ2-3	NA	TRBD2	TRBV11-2	CASSYGGTSGRGADTQYF	TGTGCCAGCAGCTACGGGGGGACTAGCGGGAGGGGTGCAGATACGCAGTATTTT
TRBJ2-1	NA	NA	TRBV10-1	CASSESGGGEQFF	TGCGCCAGCAGTGAGTCTGGGGGAGGTGAGCAGTTCTTC
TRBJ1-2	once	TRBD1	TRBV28	CASSFRGTAGGYTF	TGTGCCAGCAGCTTTAGGGGGACAGCTGGCGGCTACACCTTC
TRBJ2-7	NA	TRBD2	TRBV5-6	CASRKLATYEQYF	TGTGCCAGCAGAAAACTAGCGACTTACGAGCAGTACTTC
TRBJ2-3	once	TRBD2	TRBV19	CASSIERGSTDTQYF	TGTGCCAGTAGTATCGAGCGGGGGAGCACAGATACGCAGTATTTT
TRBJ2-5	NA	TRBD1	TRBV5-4	CASLNGPGQAETQYF	TGTGCCAGCCTAAATGGGCCGGGACAGGCGGAGACCCAGTACTTC
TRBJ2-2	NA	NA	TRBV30	CAWSEGRTGTGELFF	TGTGCCTGGAGTGAAGGACGGACTGGCACCGGGGAGCTGTTTTTT
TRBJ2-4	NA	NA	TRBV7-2	CASSPREGGGMTKNIQYF	TGTGCCAGCAGCCCTCGTGAGGGAGGAGGGATGACCAAAAACATTCAGTACTTC
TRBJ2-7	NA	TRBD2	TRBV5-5	CASSGTSGAYEQYF	TGTGCCAGCAGCGGTACTAGCGGGGCCTACGAGCAGTACTTC
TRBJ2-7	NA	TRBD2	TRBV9	CASSVLAGGSYEQYF	TGTGCCAGCAGCGTCCTAGCGGGAGGGTCGTACGAGCAGTACTTC
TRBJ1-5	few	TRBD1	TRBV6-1	CASSEPGQGLPDF	TGTGCCAGCAGTGAACCCGGACAGGGGCTCCCCGATTTT
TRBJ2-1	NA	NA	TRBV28	CASSNRDPLQFF	TGTGCCAGCAGTAACAGGGACCCACTCCAGTTCTTC
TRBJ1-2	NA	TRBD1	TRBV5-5	CASSRTGDSYGYTF	TGTGCCAGCAGCCGTACAGGGGATTCCTATGGCTACACCTTC
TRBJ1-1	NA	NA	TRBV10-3	CAISVGERLNTEAFF	TGTGCCATCAGTGTCGGGGAGAGACTGAACACTGAAGCTTTCTTT
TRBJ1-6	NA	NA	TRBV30	CAWGRDYSPLHF	TGTGCCTGGGGCAGGGACTATTCACCCCTCCACTTT
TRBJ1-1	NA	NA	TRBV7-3	CASSRTVNTEAFF	TGTGCCAGCAGCAGGACAGTGAACACTGAAGCTTTCTTT
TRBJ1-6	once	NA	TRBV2	CASSRVLSYNSPLHF	TGTGCCAGCTCGAGGGTTCTCTCCTATAATTCACCCCTCCACTTT
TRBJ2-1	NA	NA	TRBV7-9	CASSPQEYNEQFF	TGTGCCAGCAGCCCACAGGAGTACAATGAGCAGTTCTTC
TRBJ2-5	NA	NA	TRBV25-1	CASSVSGGWEETQYF	TGTGCCAGCAGTGTTTCAGGAGGGTGGGAAGAGACCCAGTACTTC
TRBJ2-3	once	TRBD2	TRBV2	CASSLAGDLADTQYF	TGTGCCAGCAGTTTAGCGGGAGATTTAGCAGATACGCAGTATTTT
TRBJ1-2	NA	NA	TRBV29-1	CSAEAGKGYTF	TGCAGCGCAGAGGCGGGGAAGGGCTACACCTTC
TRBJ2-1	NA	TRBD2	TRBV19	CASSILAGEQFF	TGTGCCAGTAGTATCCTAGCGGGAGAGCAGTTCTTC
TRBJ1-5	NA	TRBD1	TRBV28	CASRPGTGGFQPQHF	TGTGCCAGCAGACCCGGGACAGGGGGCTTTCAGCCCCAGCATTTT
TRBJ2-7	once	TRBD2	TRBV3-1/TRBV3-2	CASSQDCVTDFSGSALCEQYF	TGTGCCAGCAGCCAAGACTGTGTGACGGACTTTAGCGGGAGCGCCCTGTGCGAGCAGTACTTC
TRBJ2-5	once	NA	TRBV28	CASSSRQLQETQYF	TGTGCCAGCAGTTCTCGACAGCTCCAAGAGACCCAGTACTTC
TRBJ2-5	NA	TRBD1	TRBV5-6	CASSLGGQGRTQYF	TGTGCCAGCAGCTTGGGGGGACAGGGCAGGACCCAGTACTTC